This T cell receptor beta chain was observed in a study of CD8+ T cells in alopecia areata. Study observations and caveats: Scalp clonality and expanded CD8+ clones among the top 100 were significantly decreased by tofacitinib.

Indicated treatment: oral pan-JAK inhibitor, 5-10 mg twice daily. This clone appeared a few times. The target antigen is unknown. CDR1 and CDR2 from the germline V gene are MNHNS and SASEGT. After removal of 2 bases from V and 6 bases from J, the junction contained 6 bases not matched to a gene. The CDR3 length is 15 residues. Extracted RNA was reverse transcribed into cDNA, the sequencing template. The assay was immunoSEQ multiplex PCR, and TCRdb's table has in-frame clones only and misses some. The table lists around 100,000 clones, less than 75% of them singletons, with roughly an eighth in the top ten.

The chain carries TRBV6-1 and TRBJ2-1; TRBD2 aligns across 8 bases. This sequence originates from a human donor with alopecia areata. Sequences were derived from CD8+ T cells sorted from blood, sampled at week 24, from a patient treated with tofacitinib. CDR3 nucleotides: TGTGCCAGCAGTGAACTAGCGGGTTGGGGCAATGAGCAGTTCTTC. It specifies CASSELAGWGNEQFF.